Following are 23 T cell receptor beta chains from one sample sequenced in a study of T cell repertoires in cytomegalovirus infection (dated 2019 in TCRdb). Instrument used: Illumina HiSeq 1500. Through fastp at Q25 and MiXCR, TCRdb rebuilt clones from the public reads, retaining in-frame beta chains. Identical CDR3 protein sequences are pooled into one entry, listed with their most common genes and DNA. A total of about 770,000 distinct CDR3 sequences appear in this sample, 25% to 35% of them only once. Clones ranked in the top ten supply around 13% of the sample. Antigens for these TCRs are unknown. This specimen's treatment or condition label, per the study, means: in vitro stimulation with specific CMV peptide epitopes to enrich CMV-specific T cells. The sequences come from cultured CD8+ T cells from PBMCs, collected from culture after CMV antigen stimulation. The source is a human donor in good health (CMV status not recorded). Some clones in this sample may be carry-over from other donors' samples.

This clonotype was seen ten or more times. The V gene is TRBV7-2, the J gene TRBJ2-5; D is perhaps TRBD1 or TRBD2 (6 bases each). The CDR3 totals 16 residues. Deletions cut 1 base from V and 0 bases from J, with 12 bases between. Germline CDR1 is SGHTA and CDR2 is FQGNSA. The CDR3 reads CASSLDGGPYQETQYF. The CDR3 DNA reads as TGTGCCAGCAGCTTAGATGGGGGGCCGTACCAAGAGACCCAGTACTTC.

With respect to this clonotype: A read error may be the cause here, since a much bigger clone is one base away. The genes are TRBV7-6 and TRBJ1-3; D is uncertain. The CDR3 is 13 residues long. Looked up from germline, CDR1 is SGHVS and CDR2 is FNYEAQ. This CDR3 reads CASSLDSGNSIYF. The CDR3 nucleotides are TGTGCCAGCAGCTTAGACTCTGGAAACAGCATATATTTT.

The chain joins TRBV12-3 or TRBV12-4 to TRBJ2-2; 7 bases match TRBD1. Trimming took 1 base from V and 1 from J; bases not matched to a gene: 3. CDR3 length: 16 amino acids. The CDR3: CASSLEGTVNTGELFF. The CDR3 coding sequence is TGTGCCAGCAGTTTAGAGGGGACAGTGAACACCGGGGAGCTGTTTTTT.

The chain recombines TRBV2 with TRBJ2-5; TRBD2 agrees at 12 bases. CDR3 length: 17 amino acids. The V gene end was trimmed by 2 bases and the J gene end by 3 bases; junction bases not matched to a gene: 7. Germline CDR1 is SNHLY and CDR2 is FYNNEI. CDR3 bases: TGTGCCAGCAGTGAAAGGGCTAGCGGGGGGGCCGAAGAGACCCAGTACTTC. Translated: CASSERASGGAEETQYF.

The chain combines TRBV7-6 with TRBJ1-2, with D perhaps matching TRBD1 (6 bases). The CDR3 covers 14 residues. Germline-derived CDR1 and CDR2 are SGHVS and FNYEAQ. V lost 7 bases, J lost 8 bases, and 20 bases lay in between. CDR3 DNA: TGTGCCAGCACTTCATTGGGGGCGGGGGACGGCTACACCTTC. It is translated as CASTSLGAGDGYTF.

This clonotype was seen repeatedly, ten times or more. The rearrangement joins TRBV6-5 to TRBJ2-3, with 7 bases identical to TRBD1. Germline loops: CDR1 MNHEY, CDR2 SVGAGI. Trimming took 1 base from V and 5 from J; bases not matched to a gene: 3. This CDR3 has 14 amino acids. CDR3 sequence reads: CASSYWAGGDTQYF. The CDR3 DNA is TGTGCCAGCAGTTACTGGGCAGGGGGAGATACGCAGTATTTT.

The gene calls are TRBV11-3 and TRBJ2-5, with a possible D match to TRBD2 (5 bases). Germline V gene data show CDR1 as SGHNT and CDR2 as YENEEA. CDR3 size: 12 residues. Deletions cut 4 bases from V and 7 bases from J, with 10 bases between. CDR3 DNA: TGTGCCAGCAGCTGGGAGCTCGGGACCCAGTACTTC. This codes for CASSWELGTQYF. The full variable domain, in which reference TRBV11-3 and TRBJ2-5 provide the parts outside the CDR3, is EAGVVQSPRYKIIEKKQPVAFWCNPISGHNTLYWYLQNLGQGPELLIRYENEEAVDDSQLPKDRFSAERLKGVDSTLKIQPAELGDSAVYLCASSWELGTQYFGPGTRLLVL.

This clonotype was seen only a few times. The chain links TRBV7-2 to TRBJ1-5; perhaps TRBD1 as D (6 bases). V was shortened by 5 bases and J by 7 bases, with 15 bases between the two germline ends. This CDR3 region has 14 residues. Germline V lookup: CDR1 SGHTA, CDR2 FQGNSA. As DNA, the CDR3 is TGTGCCAGCAGCCTTACAGGGTGGGAGCAGCCCCAGCATTTT. Protein product: CASSLTGWEQPQHF.

This clonotype has a handful of counts. The CDR3 protein is CASSFVQGTGWEQYF. The CDR3 DNA reads TGTGCCAGCAGCTTCGTACAGGGGACCGGATGGGAGCAGTACTTC. V and J are TRBV5-6 and TRBJ2-7; 7 bases line up with TRBD1. After removal of 2 bases from V and 7 bases from J, the junction contained 12 bases not matched to a gene. The CDR3 loop spans 15 amino acids. Germline values: CDR1 SGHDT, CDR2 YYEEEE.

The chain employs TRBV27 and TRBJ2-6; 9 positions match TRBD1. The junction had 6 bases not matched to a gene; V was cut back by 3 bases and J by 0 bases. The CDR3 is 18 amino acids. Germline assignment: CDR1 MNHEY and CDR2 SMNVEV (reference sequence). CDR3 region: CASSFRDRAYSGANVLTF. CDR3 DNA sequence: TGTGCCAGCAGTTTCCGGGACAGGGCGTACTCTGGGGCCAACGTCCTGACTTTC.

V gene TRBV7-6 combines with J gene TRBJ2-3, with 9 bases lining up with TRBD1. V trimming: 3 bases; J trimming: 0 bases; junction bases outside the gene matches: 7. The CDR3 loop spans 17 amino acids. CDR1 is SGHVS and CDR2 is FNYEAQ in the germline V gene. CDR3 DNA sequence: TGTGCCAGCAGCTTTCGAACAGGGGGCGATAGCACAGATACGCAGTATTTT. Translation gives CASSFRTGGDSTDTQYF.

The V call is TRBV23-1, the J call TRBJ2-7; D perhaps matches TRBD2 (6 bases). TRBV23-1 is an open reading frame, and its role is uncertain. Trimming pared 4 bases from V and 0 bases from J, leaving 16 bases between. The CDR3 covers 16 residues. The CDR3 DNA sequence: TGCGCCAGCAGTCCACCGGGACTCCTGAGCTCCTACGAGCAGTACGTC. This gives the protein CASSPPGLLSSYEQYV.

Many counts were recorded for this clonotype. The CDR3 DNA reads TGTGCCAGCAGTTTATACAGCTACACTGAAGCTTTCTTT. Its protein is CASSLYSYTEAFF. The chain employs TRBV27 and TRBJ1-1; no definite D call. There are 13 residues in the CDR3. From germline, CDR1 is MNHEY and CDR2 SMNVEV (reference sequence). The V gene lost 1 base and the J gene lost 3 bases, with 6 bases spanning the gap.

The chain employs TRBV7-2 and TRBJ1-2, with no clear D. Trimming shortened V by 2 bases and J by 3 bases, and 10 bases separated the two germline ends. Looked up from germline, CDR1 is SGHTA and CDR2 is FQGNSA. This CDR3 contains 14 residues. DNA of the CDR3: TGTGCCAGCAGCTTAATGTCGGAGTACTATGGCTACACCTTC. As protein: CASSLMSEYYGYTF.

Many counts were recorded for this clonotype. The chain is built from TRBV7-6 and TRBJ2-3; 14 bases map to TRBD2. CDR3 length: 15 amino acids. Looked up from germline, CDR1 is SGHVS and CDR2 is FNYEAQ. J lost 6 bases, V lost 4 bases, and 3 bases had no gene match. For the CDR3, the DNA is TGTGCCAGCAGCTCCCGGACTAGCGGGGGGGATACGCAGTATTTT. Amino acids: CASSSRTSGGDTQYF.

This clonotype was recorded a few times. J is TRBJ2-2 and V is TRBV12-3 or TRBV12-4; perhaps TRBD1 as D (6 bases). V was trimmed by 1 base and J by 6 bases, leaving 9 bases between them. CDR3 length: 14 amino acids. CDR3 sequence (DNA): TGTGCCAGCAGTTTAGGGGGGCTATCCGGGGAGCTGTTTTTT. Residues: CASSLGGLSGELFF.

V usage is TRBV12-3 or TRBV12-4 and J usage is TRBJ1-2; 9 nucleotides agree with TRBD1. With V trimmed by 5 bases and J by 4 bases, 14 bases remained unmatched. CDR3 length: 17 amino acids. The CDR3 reads CASSHDVIATGGYGYTF. CDR3 DNA: TGTGCCAGCAGTCATGACGTCATCGCGACAGGGGGCTATGGCTACACCTTC.

The chain employs TRBV10-3 and TRBJ1-2; D unclear. The germline V gene has CDR1 ENHRY and CDR2 SYGVKD. CDR3 length: 12 amino acids. V lost 7 bases and J lost 5, with 11 bases in between. Written as DNA, the CDR3 is TGTGCCATCAAGGCAGTAAAGTATGGCTACACCTTC. Encoded protein: CAIKAVKYGYTF.

The chain joins TRBV6-5 to TRBJ2-7, with unresolved D. The CDR3 has 15 residues. Germline V CDR1 and CDR2: MNHEY, SVGAGI. Trimming removed 6 bases at V and 3 bases at J, with 18 bases between. CDR3 sequence: CASSHSGFMGYEQYF. DNA of the CDR3: TGTGCCAGCAGCCATTCGGGCTTCATGGGCTACGAGCAGTACTTC.

V gene TRBV2 combines with J gene TRBJ2-3; 7 positions agree with TRBD2. CDR3 length: 15 amino acids. Unmatched junction bases numbered 3, after V lost 1 base and J lost 2 bases. Germline V gene lookup returns CDR1 SNHLY and CDR2 FYNNEI. The DNA of the CDR3 is TGTGCCAGCAGTGAAGGGGGGGGGATCACAGATACGCAGTATTTT. Translating gives CASSEGGGITDTQYF.

This clonotype has more than one count but fewer than ten. The chain combines TRBV7-9 with TRBJ2-4; D is possibly TRBD1 (5 bases). This CDR3 comprises 14 residues. V was pared by 5 bases and J by 6 bases, with 14 bases between. Germline-derived CDR1 and CDR2 are SEHNR and FQNEAQ (reference sequence). This chain's CDR3 is CASSPTERGNIQYF. In DNA, the CDR3 is TGTGCCAGCAGCCCGACAGAGCGCGGAAACATTCAGTACTTC.

The genes are TRBV7-2 and TRBJ2-1; unclear D gene. CDR3 length: 13 residues. The V and J ends lost 5 bases and 7 bases respectively, with 12 bases between them. Looked up from germline, CDR1 is SGHTA and CDR2 is FQGNSA. The chain's CDR3 is CASSRGLWNEQFF. CDR3 in DNA: TGTGCCAGCAGCCGTGGGTTATGGAATGAGCAGTTCTTC.

Worth noting for this clonotype: A much larger clone lies a single base off, so this may be a read error. This chain uses TRBV7-6 with TRBJ1-2, with D possibly TRBD1 on 6 matching bases. Germline lookup yields CDR1 SGHVS and CDR2 FNYEAQ. The V end was cut by 3 bases, the J end by 3 bases, with 8 bases between. This CDR3 comprises 13 residues. Here the CDR3 reads CASSFGQHYGYTF. In DNA form, the CDR3 reads TGTGCCAGCAGCTTCGGACAGCACTATGGCTACACCTTC.